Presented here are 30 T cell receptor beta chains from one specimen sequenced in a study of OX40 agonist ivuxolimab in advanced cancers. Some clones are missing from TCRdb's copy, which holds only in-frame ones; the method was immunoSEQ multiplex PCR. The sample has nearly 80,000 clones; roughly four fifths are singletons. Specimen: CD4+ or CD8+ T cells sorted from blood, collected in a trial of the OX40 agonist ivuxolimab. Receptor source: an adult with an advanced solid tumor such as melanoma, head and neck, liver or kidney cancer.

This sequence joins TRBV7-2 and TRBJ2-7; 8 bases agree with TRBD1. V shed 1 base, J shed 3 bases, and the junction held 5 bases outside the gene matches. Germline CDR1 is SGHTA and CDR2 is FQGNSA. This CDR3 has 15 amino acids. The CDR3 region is CASSLDRTGIYEQYF. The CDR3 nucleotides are TGTGCCAGCAGCTTAGATAGGACAGGGATCTACGAGCAGTACTTC.

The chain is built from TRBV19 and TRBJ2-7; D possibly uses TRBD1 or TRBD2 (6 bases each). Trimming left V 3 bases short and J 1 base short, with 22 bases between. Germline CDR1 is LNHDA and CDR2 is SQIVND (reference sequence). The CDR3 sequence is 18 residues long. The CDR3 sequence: CASSIRGHHPGASYEQYF. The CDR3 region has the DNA TGTGCCAGTAGTATTAGGGGTCACCACCCGGGGGCTTCCTACGAGCAGTACTTC.

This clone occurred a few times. CDR3 sequence reads: CASSLRTDSPLHF. The CDR3 DNA sequence: TGCGCCAGCAGCTTGCGGACAGATTCACCCCTCCACTTT. The V and J genes are TRBV5-1 and TRBJ1-6; TRBD1 might be the D (6 bases). CDR1 and CDR2 from the germline V gene are SGHRS and YFSETQ. Trimming pared 1 base from V and 8 bases from J, leaving 7 bases between. The CDR3 contains 13 residues.

CDR3 protein: CASSLERRLGDTQYF. CDR3 bases: TGTGCCAGCAGCTTAGAGAGACGGTTGGGAGATACGCAGTATTTT. V gene TRBV7-8 combines with J gene TRBJ2-3; D unresolved. Germline V CDR1 and CDR2: SGHVS, FQNEAQ. The CDR3 has 15 amino acids. V was trimmed by 1 base and J by 5 bases, leaving 13 bases between them.

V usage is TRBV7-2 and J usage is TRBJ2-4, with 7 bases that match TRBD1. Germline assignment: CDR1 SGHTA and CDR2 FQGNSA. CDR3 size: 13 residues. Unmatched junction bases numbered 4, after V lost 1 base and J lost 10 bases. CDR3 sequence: CASSLDGTEIQYF. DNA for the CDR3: TGTGCCAGCAGCTTAGATGGGACAGAAATTCAGTACTTC.

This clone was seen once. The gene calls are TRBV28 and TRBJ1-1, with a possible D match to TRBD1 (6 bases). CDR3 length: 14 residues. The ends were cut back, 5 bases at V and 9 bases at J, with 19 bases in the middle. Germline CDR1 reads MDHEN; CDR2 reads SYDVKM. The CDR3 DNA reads TGTGCCAGCAGTCAATCCCCCGGGACACAGAAAGCTTTCTTT. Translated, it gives CASSQSPGTQKAFF. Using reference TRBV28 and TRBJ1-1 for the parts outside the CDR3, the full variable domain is DVKVTQSSRYLVKRTGEKVFLECVQDMDHENMFWYRQDPGLGLRLIYFSYDVKMKEKGDIPEGYSVSREKKERFSLILESASTNQTSMYLCASSQSPGTQKAFFGQGTRLTVV.

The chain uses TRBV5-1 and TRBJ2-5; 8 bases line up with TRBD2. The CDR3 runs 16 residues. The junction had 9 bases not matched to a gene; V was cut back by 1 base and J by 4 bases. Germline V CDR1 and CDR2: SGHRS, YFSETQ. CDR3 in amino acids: CASSLPPLAGLETQYF. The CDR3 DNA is TGCGCCAGCAGCTTGCCCCCGCTAGCGGGCCTAGAGACCCAGTACTTC.

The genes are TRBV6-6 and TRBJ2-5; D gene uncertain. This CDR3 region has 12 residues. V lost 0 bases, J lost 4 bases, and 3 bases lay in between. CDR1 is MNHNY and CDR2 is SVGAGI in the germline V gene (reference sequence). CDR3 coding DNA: TGTGCCAGCAGTTACTCTAGAGAGACCCAGTACTTC. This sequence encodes CASSYSRETQYF.

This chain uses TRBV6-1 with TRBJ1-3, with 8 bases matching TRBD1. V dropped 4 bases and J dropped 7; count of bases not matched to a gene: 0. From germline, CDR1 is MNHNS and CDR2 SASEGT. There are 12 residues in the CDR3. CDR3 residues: CASSGQGNTIYF. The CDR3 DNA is TGTGCCAGCAGTGGACAGGGGAACACCATATATTTT.

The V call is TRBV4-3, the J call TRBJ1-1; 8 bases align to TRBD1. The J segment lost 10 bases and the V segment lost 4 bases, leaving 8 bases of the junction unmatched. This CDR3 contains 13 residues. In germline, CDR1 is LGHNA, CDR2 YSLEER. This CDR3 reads CASSRDRSILAFF. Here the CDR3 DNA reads TGCGCCAGCAGCCGGGACAGGTCGATATTAGCTTTCTTT.

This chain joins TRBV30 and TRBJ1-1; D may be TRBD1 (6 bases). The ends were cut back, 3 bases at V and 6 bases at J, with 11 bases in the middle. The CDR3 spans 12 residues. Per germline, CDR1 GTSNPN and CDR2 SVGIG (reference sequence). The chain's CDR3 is CAWSRGRAEAFF. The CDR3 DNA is TGTGCCTGGAGCCGGGGGCGGGCTGAAGCTTTCTTT.

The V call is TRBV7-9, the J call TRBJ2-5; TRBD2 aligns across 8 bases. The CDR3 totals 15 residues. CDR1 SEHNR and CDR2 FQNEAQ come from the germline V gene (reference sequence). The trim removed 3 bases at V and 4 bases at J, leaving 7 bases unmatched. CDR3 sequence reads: CASSFSSGRGETQYF. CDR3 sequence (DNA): TGTGCCAGCAGCTTCTCCAGCGGGAGAGGAGAGACCCAGTACTTC.

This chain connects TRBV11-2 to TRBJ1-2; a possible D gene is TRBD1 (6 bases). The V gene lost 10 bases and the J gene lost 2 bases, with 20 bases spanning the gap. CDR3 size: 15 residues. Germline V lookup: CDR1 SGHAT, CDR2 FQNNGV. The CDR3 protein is CATSPGTSHNYGYTF. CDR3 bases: TGTGCCACCTCGCCCGGGACATCCCACAACTATGGCTACACCTTC.

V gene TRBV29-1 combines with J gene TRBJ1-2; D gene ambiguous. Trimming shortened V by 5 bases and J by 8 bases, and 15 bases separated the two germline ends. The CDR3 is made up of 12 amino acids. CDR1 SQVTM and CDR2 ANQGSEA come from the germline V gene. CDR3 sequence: CSVSLGSEGYTF. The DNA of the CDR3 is TGCAGCGTTTCTTTGGGGTCGGAAGGCTACACCTTC.

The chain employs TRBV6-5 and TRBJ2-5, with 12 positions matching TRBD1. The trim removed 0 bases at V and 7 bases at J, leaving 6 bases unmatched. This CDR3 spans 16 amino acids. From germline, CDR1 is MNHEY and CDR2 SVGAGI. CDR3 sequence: CASSYSWDRGLGTQYF. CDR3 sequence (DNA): TGTGCCAGCAGTTACTCTTGGGACAGGGGGCTGGGGACCCAGTACTTC.

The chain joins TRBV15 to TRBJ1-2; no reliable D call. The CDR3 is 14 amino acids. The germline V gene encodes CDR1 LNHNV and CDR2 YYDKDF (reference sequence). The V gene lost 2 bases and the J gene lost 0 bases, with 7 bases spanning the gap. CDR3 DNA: TGTGCCACCAGCAGACCCAATGCTAACTATGGCTACACCTTC. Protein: CATSRPNANYGYTF.

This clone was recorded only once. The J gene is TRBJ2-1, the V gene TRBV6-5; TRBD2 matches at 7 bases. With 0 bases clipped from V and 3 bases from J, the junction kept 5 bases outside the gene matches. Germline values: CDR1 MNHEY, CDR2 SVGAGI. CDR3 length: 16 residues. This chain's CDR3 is CASSYSRASGYNEQFF. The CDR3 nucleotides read TGTGCCAGCAGTTACTCGAGGGCTAGCGGCTACAATGAGCAGTTCTTC.

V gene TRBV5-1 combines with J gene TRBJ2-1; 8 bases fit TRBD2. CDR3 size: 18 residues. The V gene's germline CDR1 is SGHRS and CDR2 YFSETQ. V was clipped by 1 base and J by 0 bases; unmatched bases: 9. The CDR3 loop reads CASSLRGVGLASYNEQFF. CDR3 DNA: TGCGCCAGCAGCTTGCGGGGCGTCGGACTAGCCTCCTACAATGAGCAGTTCTTC.

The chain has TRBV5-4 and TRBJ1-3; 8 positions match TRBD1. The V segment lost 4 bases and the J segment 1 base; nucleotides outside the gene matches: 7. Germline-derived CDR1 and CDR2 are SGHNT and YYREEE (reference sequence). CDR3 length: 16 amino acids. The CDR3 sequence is CASSLDRGGSGNTIYF. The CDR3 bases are TGTGCCAGCAGCCTCGACAGGGGAGGTTCTGGAAACACCATATATTTT.

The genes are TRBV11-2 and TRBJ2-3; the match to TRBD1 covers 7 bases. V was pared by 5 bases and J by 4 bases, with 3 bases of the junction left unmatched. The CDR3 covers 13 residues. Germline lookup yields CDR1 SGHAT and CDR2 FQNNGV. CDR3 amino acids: CASSRDRADTQYF. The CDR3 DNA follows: TGTGCCAGCAGCAGGGACAGAGCAGATACGCAGTATTTT.

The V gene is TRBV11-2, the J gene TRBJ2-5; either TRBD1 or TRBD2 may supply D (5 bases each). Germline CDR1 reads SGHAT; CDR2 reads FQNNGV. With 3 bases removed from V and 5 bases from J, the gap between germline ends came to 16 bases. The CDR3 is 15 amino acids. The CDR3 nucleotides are TGTGCCAGCAGCTTCGGGGCGGGCTCTGGGGAGACCCAGTACTTC. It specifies CASSFGAGSGETQYF.

CDR3 residues: CASRLNRGPVYEQYF. Here the CDR3 DNA reads TGTGCCAGCAGGCTCAACAGGGGACCGGTATACGAGCAGTACTTC. This chain uses TRBV6-5 with TRBJ2-7, with 7 bases identical to TRBD1. Germline V gene sequence: CDR1 MNHEY, CDR2 SVGAGI. The CDR3 runs to 15 residues. The J segment lost 4 bases and the V segment lost 6 bases, leaving 12 bases of the junction unmatched.

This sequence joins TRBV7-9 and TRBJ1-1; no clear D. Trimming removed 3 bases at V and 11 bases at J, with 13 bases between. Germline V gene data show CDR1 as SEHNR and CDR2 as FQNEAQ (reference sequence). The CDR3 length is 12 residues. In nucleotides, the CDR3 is TGTGCCAGCAGCTTCGCGCTGGCCCCGGCTTTCTTT. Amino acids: CASSFALAPAFF. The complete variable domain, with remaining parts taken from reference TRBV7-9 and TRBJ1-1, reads DTGVSQNPRHKITKRGQNVTFRCDPISEHNRLYWYRQTLGQGPEFLTYFQNEAQLEKSRLLSDRFSAERPKGSFSTLEIQRTEQGDSAMYLCASSFALAPAFFGQGTRLTVV.

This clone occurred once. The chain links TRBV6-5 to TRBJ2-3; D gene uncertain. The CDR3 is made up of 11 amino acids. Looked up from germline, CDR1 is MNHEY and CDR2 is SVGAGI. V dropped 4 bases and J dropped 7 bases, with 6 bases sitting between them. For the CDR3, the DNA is TGTGCCAGCAGTTTAGACAATACGCAGTATTTT. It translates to CASSLDNTQYF.

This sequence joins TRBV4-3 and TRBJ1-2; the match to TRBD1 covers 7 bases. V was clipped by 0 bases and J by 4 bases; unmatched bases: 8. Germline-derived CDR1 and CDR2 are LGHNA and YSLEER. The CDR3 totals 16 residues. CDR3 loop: CASSQDIGNRGYGYTF. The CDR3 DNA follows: TGCGCCAGCAGCCAAGATATAGGAAACAGGGGCTATGGCTACACCTTC.

DNA of the CDR3: TGTGCCAGCAGCTTGACTAGCGGGACATCGGGCGAGCAGTACTTC. As protein: CASSLTSGTSGEQYF. The rearrangement joins TRBV7-2 to TRBJ2-7; TRBD2 aligns across 11 bases. V gave up 3 bases and J gave up 6 bases; unmatched junction bases: 7. The CDR3 has 15 amino acids. CDR1 and CDR2 from the germline V gene are SGHTA and FQGNSA.

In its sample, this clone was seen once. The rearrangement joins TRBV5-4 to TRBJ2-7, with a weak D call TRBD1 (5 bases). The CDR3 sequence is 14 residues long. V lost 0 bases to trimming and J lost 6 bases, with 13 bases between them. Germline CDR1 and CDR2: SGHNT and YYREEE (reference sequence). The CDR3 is CASSLDRTLAEQYF. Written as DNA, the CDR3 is TGTGCCAGCAGCTTGGACAGGACCCTGGCCGAGCAGTACTTC.

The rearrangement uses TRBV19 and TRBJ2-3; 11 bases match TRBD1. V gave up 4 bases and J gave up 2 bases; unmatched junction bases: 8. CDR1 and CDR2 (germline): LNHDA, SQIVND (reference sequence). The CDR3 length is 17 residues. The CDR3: CASSTDRGLEDTDTQYF. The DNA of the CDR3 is TGTGCCAGTAGTACGGACAGGGGGCTAGAAGACACAGATACGCAGTATTTT.

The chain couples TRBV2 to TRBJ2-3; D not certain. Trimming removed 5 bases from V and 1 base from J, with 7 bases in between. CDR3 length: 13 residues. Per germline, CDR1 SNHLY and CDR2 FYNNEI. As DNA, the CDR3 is TGTGCCAGCAGTCCTGAAGGCACAGATACGCAGTATTTT. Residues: CASSPEGTDTQYF.

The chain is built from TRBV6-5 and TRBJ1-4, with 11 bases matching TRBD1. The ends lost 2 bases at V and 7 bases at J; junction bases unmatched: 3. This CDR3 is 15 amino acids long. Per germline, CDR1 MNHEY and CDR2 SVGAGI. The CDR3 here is CASSYGGTGGEKLFF. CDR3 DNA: TGTGCCAGCAGTTACGGAGGGACAGGGGGTGAAAAACTGTTTTTT.